This TCR beta chain was sequenced for a study of T-cell memory formation after mild COVID-19 (dated by TCRdb to the early 2020s). About the full investigation: TCR sequence clusters from the two donors were largely donor specific. T-cell clones expanding and contracting after mild COVID-19 in a couple of donors were tracked by longitudinal TCRalpha and TCRbeta repertoire sequencing. The cohort comprised two young, previously healthy adult volunteers, one female and one male. Study-level results and caveats: SARS-CoV-2 specificity of the second-wave clones peaking on day 37 was not confirmed. Contracting CD4+ clones were found mainly in CM and EM memory subsets, while CD8+ clones were enriched in EMRA. From day 15 to 85, contracting clones showed balanced CD4/CD8 phenotypes, whereas a second wave of clones that expanded from day 15 to 37 leaned towards CD4+. Only a couple of mild cases were covered by the study, and larger cohorts that include severe cases with pre-infection samples were considered necessary. Some responding clones were detected in pre-infection memory, which suggested that pre-existing cross-reactive memory T cells had joined the SARS-CoV-2 response.

To note about this clonotype: There is no known antigen for this receptor. No much larger clonotype is one base removed from it; base qualities were not supplied.

Ficoll-Paque density gradient centrifugation was used to isolate PBMCs. Data came from an Illumina NovaSeq 6000. cDNA libraries for TCRalpha and TCRbeta were prepared by 5'RACE using constant-segment primers, with sample barcodes and unique molecular identifiers added. Trizol reagent was used to extract RNA from every sample. Amplification of the libraries took two PCR steps, and the second step added a second sample barcode plus Illumina TruSeq adapters. Libraries were sequenced on an Illumina NovaSeq with 2 x 150 bp paired-end reads. The authors' pipeline ran thus. The reads were demultiplexed and collapsed into UMI-guided consensus sequences using migec v1.2.7. With mixcr v2.1.11, UMI consensuses were aligned to TRA and TRB V and J templates and assembled into clonotypes. Clonotypes were classified as expanded or contracted when called significant by both edgeR and NoisET, with noise models trained on biological replicates. For edgeR calls, the cutoffs were a false discovery rate-adjusted p below 0.01 and a log2 fold-change threshold of 1. As an exploratory analysis of dynamics, max-normalized trajectories of the 1000 most abundant clonotypes were examined with PCA combined with hierarchical clustering. Each responding clone was given a CD4 or CD8 phenotype based on the CD4+ and CD8+ repertoires, which had been sequenced separately. The public reads were quality trimmed at Q25 with fastp and then assembled into clones with MiXCR by TCRdb, keeping productive beta chains. Here each entry gathers all rows of one CDR3 protein and keeps the most common genes and DNA. In this record, the V and J calls reflect TCRdb's handling and not the investigators' own analysis. The sample table records hundreds of thousands of distinct CDR3 sequences; around 27% of these occur just once. Less than 15% of the sample rests with the top ten.

The junction shows trimming of 6 bases on V and 0 bases on J, and the gene matches do not reach 2 bases of it. The CDR3 holds 13 amino acids from the cysteine to the phenylalanine. Only the CDR3 region is kept as DNA, spanning 39 bases read in frame from base 1. In the germline V gene, CDR1 corresponds to MGHDK and CDR2 to SYGVNS. This receptor was obtained from an adult woman who had mild COVID-19 (a few samples of this study predate the infection). The sample titles of this study are shuffled in the database, so cell type and time point are left out; the donor was told from shared clones. The material sequenced was PBMCs or a T cell subset sorted from them (not recorded which). The rearranged segments are TRBV25-1 and TRBJ2-7, and 7 junction bases match TRBD1. The sequenced DNA: TGTGCCAGCAGGGGGGACAGCTCCTACGAGCAGTACTTC. This sequence encodes CASRGDSSYEQYF.